The entry that follows covers one T cell receptor (beta chain) sequence. This sample stems from a study of lymphopenia after photon versus proton radiotherapy. This CDR3 comprises 18 residues. V lost 0 bases to trimming and J lost 0 bases, with 18 bases between them. Germline CDR1 is LGHNA and CDR2 is YSLEER. Method: immunoSEQ multiplex PCR; TCRdb's copy keeps in-frame clones and lacks some. The table has some 42,000 clones, over 80% seen once; the top ten hold 20% to 25%. Source: peripheral blood, taken from a patient treated with proton-based radiotherapy. J is TRBJ2-7 and V is TRBV4-3, with D possibly matching TRBD2 (6 bases). The receptor's source is a woman in her 70s with pancreatic cancer. The CDR3 reads CASSQDRLEGLSSYEQYF. DNA of the CDR3: TGCGCCAGCAGCCAAGATAGGCTCGAGGGACTTTCCTCCTACGAGCAGTACTTC.